This T cell receptor beta chain was found in a study of glioma-infiltrating T cells after dendritic cell vaccination. Sequenced by immunoSEQ multiplex PCR; TCRdb stores in-frame clones only, minus some. The sample yields roughly 60,000 clones, around 85% seen once. Regarding time point: after dendritic cell vaccination, including at tumor progression/relapse. CDR1 SGHTA and CDR2 FQGNSA come from the germline V gene. The CDR3 is made up of 15 amino acids. Trimming took off 1 base at V and 4 bases at J, with 13 bases between the two ends. V gene TRBV7-2 combines with J gene TRBJ1-2; D perhaps matches TRBD1 (6 bases). The sample was blood, taken after dendritic cell vaccination. This receptor was obtained from a human donor with glioblastoma. The CDR3 nucleotides are TGTGCCAGCAGCTTAGTACAGGGATCAGGCTATGGCTACACCTTC. Its protein is CASSLVQGSGYGYTF.